Listed below are T cell receptor beta chains from one sample, sequenced in a study of T-cell reconstitution after alpha-beta-depleted transplantation in children. From the PCR reads, TCRdb called clonotypes with MiXCR, one entry per CDR3 protein. The repertoire consists of about 830,000 distinct CDR3 sequences, with less than 20% occurring once and the leading ten covering approximately 5%. The material sequenced was PBMCs, mostly from graft donor cells, taken 360 days after TCRalphabeta/CD19-depleted stem cell transplant. The source of these receptors is a male patient between 10 and 17 years old who had a stem cell transplant for acute lymphoblastic leukemia, so the T cells may come from the graft donor. The CDR3 runs from the conserved cysteine through the conserved F or W. A D gene is named only where the DNA matches it firmly. Clone sizes are given selectively: once, few, many, or a class where the clone is expanded.

d_call	j_call	v_call	clone_size	cdr3_nt	cdr3_aa
NA	TRBJ2-1	TRBV5-1	many	TGCGCCAGCAGCTTTCGGGAAAGCTCCTACAATGAGCAGTTCTTC	CASSFRESSYNEQFF
TRBD2	TRBJ2-5	TRBV25-1	few	TGTGCCAGCAGTGACTCAGGGCTAGCGGGAGTTTGGAAAGAGACCCAGTACTTC	CASSDSGLAGVWKETQYF
NA	TRBJ2-3	TRBV12-3/TRBV12-4	few	TGTGCCAGCAGTCCTGAGGGGCGAACGCAGTATTTT	CASSPEGRTQYF
NA	TRBJ2-2	TRBV5-1	NA	TGCGCCAGCCGATCAGTTGGCGGGGAGCTGTTTTTT	CASRSVGGELFF
NA	TRBJ2-3	TRBV9	NA	TGTGCCAGCAGCGCCAGGGTCGCAGATACGCAGTATTTT	CASSARVADTQYF
TRBD2	TRBJ2-7	TRBV5-1	few	TGCGCCAGCAGCCTGCGGACTAGCGGATTACGCTCCTACGAGCAGTACTTC	CASSLRTSGLRSYEQYF
NA	TRBJ2-5	TRBV5-1	few	TGCGCCAGCAGCTTGGTGCCGGGGACTCAAGAGACCCAGTACTTC	CASSLVPGTQETQYF
NA	TRBJ2-5	TRBV20-1	few	TGCAGTGCTATCGGACAAGAATACCAAGAGACCCAGTACTTC	CSAIGQEYQETQYF
TRBD1	TRBJ2-3	TRBV24-1	few	TGTGCCACCAGTGAAGGAAAAGGACAGGTACTCACAGATACGCAGTATTTT	CATSEGKGQVLTDTQYF
NA	TRBJ2-7	TRBV20-1	NA	TGCAGTGCTAGAGATCTGGGGACAAATACCTACGAGCAGTACTTC	CSARDLGTNTYEQYF
NA	TRBJ1-1	TRBV9	few	TGTGCCAGCAGCCCACACAACACTGAAGCTTTCTTT	CASSPHNTEAFF
TRBD2	TRBJ2-3	TRBV4-3	few	TGCGCCAGCAGCCCGAGGCGTCTAGCGGGAGGCCTACGCGTCACAGATACGCAGTATTTT	CASSPRRLAGGLRVTDTQYF
NA	TRBJ1-5	TRBV12-3/TRBV12-4	few	TGTGCCAGCAGTCCCCGGGTTTGGAGGGGCAATCAGCCCCAGCATTTT	CASSPRVWRGNQPQHF
NA	TRBJ2-1	TRBV27	few	TGTGCCAGCAGTTTTCTAACCGGGTTCCAATTGGGCAATGAGCAGTTCTTC	CASSFLTGFQLGNEQFF
TRBD1	TRBJ2-3	TRBV12-3/TRBV12-4	few	TGTGCCAGCAGTTTTAAGAGACAGGGGACGCAGTATTTT	CASSFKRQGTQYF
TRBD1	TRBJ2-4	TRBV2	NA	TGTGCCAGCAACGCCTGGGACAGGGGAGACATTCAGTACTTC	CASNAWDRGDIQYF
TRBD2	TRBJ2-5	TRBV3-1	NA	TGTGCCAGCAGCCAAGGGACTAGCGGGAGGGTCCCCGAGACCCAGTACTTC	CASSQGTSGRVPETQYF
NA	TRBJ2-2	TRBV5-1	NA	TGCGCCAGCAGCTTAGGAGAAAACACCGGGGGGCTGTTTTTT	CASSLGENTGGLFF
TRBD1	TRBJ2-5	TRBV7-8	NA	TGTGCCAGCAGCTCAAGGACAGGGATCGGGGAGACCCAGTACTTC	CASSSRTGIGETQYF
NA	TRBJ1-2	TRBV12-3/TRBV12-4	few	TGTGCCAGCAGTTTAATACAGGGTACTAACTATGGCTACACCTTC	CASSLIQGTNYGYTF
TRBD2	TRBJ2-2	TRBV12-3/TRBV12-4	many	TGTGCCAGCAGTCTCGGGGGGAAAGGCACCGGGGAGCTGTTTTTT	CASSLGGKGTGELFF
NA	TRBJ1-1	TRBV5-1	few	TGCGCCAGCAGCTTAGTACTGGGCCCCCCTTACACTGAAGCTTTCTTT	CASSLVLGPPYTEAFF
TRBD2	TRBJ2-3	TRBV2	NA	TGTGCCAGCGGTAGCGGGATGGGGTCAGATACGCAGTATTTT	CASGSGMGSDTQYF
NA	TRBJ1-6	TRBV10-2	few	TGCGCCAGCAGTGACACGGACGGTAATTCACCCCTCCACTTT	CASSDTDGNSPLHF
TRBD2	TRBJ2-7	TRBV27	NA	TGTGCCAGCAGTACAACTAGCGGCTACGAGCAGTACTTC	CASSTTSGYEQYF
NA	TRBJ1-2	TRBV7-6	NA	TGTGCCAGCAGAACCGACAGGACTGATGGCTACACCTTC	CASRTDRTDGYTF
NA	TRBJ2-5	TRBV7-9	NA	TGTGCCAGCAGCTTATGGTACGAGACCCAGTACTTC	CASSLWYETQYF
NA	TRBJ2-1	TRBV6-5	NA	TGTGCCAGCAGTACCCTAGGCGACCGTTGGAATGAGCAGTTCTTC	CASSTLGDRWNEQFF
TRBD2	TRBJ2-3	TRBV29-1	many	TGCAGCGTTGAAGGGGCTAGCGGGAGTGCAGATACGCAGTATTTT	CSVEGASGSADTQYF
NA	TRBJ1-1	TRBV5-1	NA	TGCGCCAGCAGCTTGGTGGGCCTGACAGTTTTTAGCTCGAACACTGAAGCTTTCTTT	CASSLVGLTVFSSNTEAFF
TRBD2	TRBJ2-7	TRBV20-1	few	TGCAGTGCGTTTAGCGGGAGTTCCTCCGAGCAGTACTTC	CSAFSGSSSEQYF
NA	TRBJ2-7	TRBV29-1	few	TGCAGCGTTGAGGTGGGGTACTACGAGCAGTACTTC	CSVEVGYYEQYF
NA	TRBJ1-6	TRBV7-3	NA	TGTGCCAGCAGCTTAACGGGCAGCGGAAGGACTAATTCACCCCTCCACTTT	CASSLTGSGRTNSPLHF
NA	TRBJ1-5	TRBV12-3/TRBV12-4	NA	TGTGCCAGCAGTTTTATAGGGGCTGGCAATCAGCCCCAGCATTTT	CASSFIGAGNQPQHF
NA	TRBJ2-1	TRBV5-6	NA	TGTGCCAGCAGCTTGTTTACGGGCTACAATGAGCAGTTCTTC	CASSLFTGYNEQFF
NA	TRBJ2-5	TRBV7-9	NA	TGTGCCAGCAGAATCGCGGTCCAAGAGACCCAGTACTTC	CASRIAVQETQYF
NA	TRBJ2-7	TRBV11-2	NA	TGTGCCAGCAGCTTACCATGGATCTACGAGCAGTACTTC	CASSLPWIYEQYF
TRBD1	TRBJ2-2	TRBV5-6	few	TGTGCCAGCAGCTTTAGGCTCCTGGACAGGGGATACACCGGGGAGCTGTTTTTT	CASSFRLLDRGYTGELFF
TRBD1	TRBJ2-6	TRBV11-1	few	TGTGCCAGCAGCTGGCAGGGACAGGCCATCTCTGGGGCCAACGTCCTGACTTTC	CASSWQGQAISGANVLTF
NA	TRBJ2-7	TRBV10-3	NA	TGTGCCATCGGTGGAGGGCCCTACGAGCAGTACTTC	CAIGGGPYEQYF
TRBD2	TRBJ2-3	TRBV10-3	many	TGTGCCATCAGTCTAGCGGGAGGCACAGATACGCAGTATTTT	CAISLAGGTDTQYF
NA	TRBJ2-2	TRBV24-1	NA	TGTGCCACCAGTGATTTAGTGGTTAACACCGGGGAGCTGTTTTTT	CATSDLVVNTGELFF
NA	TRBJ2-2	TRBV11-3	NA	TGTGCCAGCAGCTACTTTGCCGGGGAGCTGTTTTTT	CASSYFAGELFF
TRBD2	TRBJ2-1	TRBV3-1	NA	TGTGCCAGCAGCCCGGGACTAGCGGGAGTCCGTTTCTACAATGAGCAGTTCTTC	CASSPGLAGVRFYNEQFF